A selection of T cell receptor beta chains follows, all from one sample in a study of blood T cell repertoires in COVID-19. The data were produced by immunoSEQ multiplex PCR, yet TCRdb's version contains in-frame clones alone and is incomplete. The sample shows 70,000 to 95,000 clones, roughly 80% of them seen only once. Sequencing was carried out using peripheral blood. The receptors originated from a human donor in a cohort sampled during active COVID-19. Each CDR3 is given with its conserved first and last residue.

TRBV29-1	TRBJ2-1	CSVRDRGSYNEQFF
TRBV7-3	TRBJ1-5	CASGTGISNQPQHF
TRBV18	TRBJ2-7	CASSPAQNSYEQYF
TRBV9	TRBJ2-3	CASSVERGGVADTQYF
TRBV19	TRBJ1-4	CASSINSGEKLFF
TRBV19	TRBJ1-5	CASRHQGSYQPQHF
TRBV1	TRBJ2-3	CTSSHCRTSGGASTPSTDTQYF
TRBV4-1	TRBJ1-2	CASSQERGANYGYTF
TRBV7-8	TRBJ2-3	CASSLWGTGGADTQYF
TRBV30	TRBJ2-7	CAWSTSSYEQYF
TRBV7-9	TRBJ1-6	CASSTNRGSSYNSPLHF
TRBV29-1	TRBJ2-1	CSVPLAGGGEQFF
TRBV4-1	TRBJ2-7	CASSQNPGGTYEQYF
TRBV27	TRBJ2-2	CASNPTGQANTGELFF
TRBV2	TRBJ2-2	CASSEALLRGELFF
TRBV9	TRBJ2-7	CASSVASGGPYEQYF
TRBV7-9	TRBJ2-7	CASSPDRDTTYEQYF
TRBV7-9	TRBJ2-7	CASSLVLSGNRGEQYF
TRBV5-1	TRBJ1-5	CASSAGDSSEPQHF
TRBV5-1	TRBJ1-2	CASKETGNYGYTF
TRBV7-9	TRBJ1-1	CASSFMSLGGTEAFF
TRBV19	TRBJ2-7	CASLARDRVPYEQYF
TRBV5-6	TRBJ2-2	CASSSGQGVGELFF
TRBV12-5	TRBJ1-5	CASGHTGNNQPQHF
TRBV5-4	TRBJ2-3	CASSIGTDTQYF
TRBV14	TRBJ2-4	CASSQTGEYIQYF
TRBV7-6	TRBJ1-4	CASSLGTAFNEKLFF
TRBV28	TRBJ1-2	CASSLTALGGYTF
TRBV5-8	TRBJ2-3	CASSSLAGENTDTQYF
TRBV5-8	TRBJ1-5	CASSDTTGVNQPQHF
TRBV7-9	TRBJ2-2	CASSFLGSGTGELFF
TRBV7-8	TRBJ2-5	CASSPSPRGGPETQYF
TRBV29-1	TRBJ1-4	CSVTQGATNEKLFF
TRBV28	TRBJ1-6	CASSFRGQRNSPLHF
TRBV12-3/TRBV12-4	TRBJ1-2	CASSPRGLDGYTF
TRBV19	TRBJ1-1	CASSSTWRRGQNTEAFF
TRBV5-1	TRBJ1-1	CASSSQGGTEAFF
TRBV14	TRBJ1-1	CASSQARGGTEAFF
TRBV11-2	TRBJ1-2	CASSLARGMGLNYGYTF
TRBV6-5	TRBJ1-1	CASSQRTGASTEAFF
TRBV12-3/TRBV12-4	TRBJ2-7	CASSPGGGTEHHF
TRBV2	TRBJ2-2	CASSVGTGTGELFF
TRBV27	TRBJ1-1	CASSFSLNTEAFF
TRBV3-1/TRBV3-2	TRBJ1-2	CASSPGQVTYGYTF
TRBV7-3	TRBJ2-3	CASSRLAGVGDTQYF
TRBV29-1	TRBJ1-2	CSGLARDYGYTF
TRBV19	TRBJ1-4	CASSIPREKLFF
TRBV24-1	TRBJ1-5	CATSAGQGTNQPQHF
TRBV5-1	TRBJ1-1	CASSSGQPSMNTEAFF
TRBV12-3/TRBV12-4	TRBJ1-1	CASSSLRDRGAFF
TRBV18	TRBJ2-2	CASSPNPRTGVAGELFF
TRBV5-1	TRBJ1-2	CASSASQGGYGYTF
TRBV9	TRBJ2-5	CASSSSGTGGGIETQYF
TRBV15	TRBJ1-5	CATSRDLNSRNQPQHF